This T cell receptor (beta chain) was profiled in a study of OX40 agonist ivuxolimab in advanced cancers. Study-level information: Hepatocellular carcinoma, melanoma, renal cell or head and neck cancer affected the dose-escalation patients.

Only in-frame clones appear in the TCRdb table, and some are missing; sequencing was by immunoSEQ multiplex PCR. The sample holds tens of thousands of clones; about 83% are singletons and the top ten take around a fifth. V trimming: 4 bases; J trimming: 2 bases; junction bases outside the gene matches: 7. Germline CDR1 LGHNA, CDR2 YSLEER. The CDR3 loop spans 16 amino acids. The V call is TRBV4-3, the J call TRBJ2-3; 9 nucleotides align to TRBD1. The TCR was taken from an adult with an advanced solid tumor such as melanoma, head and neck, liver or kidney cancer. The starting material was CD4+ or CD8+ T cells sorted from blood, obtained in a trial of the OX40 agonist ivuxolimab. The CDR3 sequence: CASSPSGTGLTDTQYF. CDR3 sequence (DNA): TGCGCCAGCAGCCCTTCCGGGACAGGGCTCACAGATACGCAGTATTTT.